The TCR beta chain under discussion was sequenced for a study of T cell responses to AZD1222 COVID-19 vaccine. Only in-frame clones appear in the TCRdb table, and some are missing; sequencing was by immunoSEQ multiplex PCR. In the table there are about 130,000 clones, approximately 91% of which are singletons. Study-level points and caveats: Targeting of unmutated variant regions was reportedly seen in nearly half of spike-specific TCRs. Spike-specific TCR breadth and depth rose after two AZD1222 doses. Females made up more of the donors, who were largely white British, and clonal diversity may have come out too low.

This CDR3 region has 14 residues. The V and J ends lost 3 bases and 3 bases respectively, with 11 bases between them. Germline CDR1 LGHNT, CDR2 FRNRAP. Of note for this clone: Its cognate antigen is unknown.

The source material was peripheral blood, sampled 28 days after the second AZD1222 dose. The chain recombines TRBV12-5 with TRBJ1-1, with D uncertain. The source is an adult who received the AZD1222 COVID-19 vaccine. The CDR3 here is CASGLARADTEAFF. The CDR3 DNA reads as TGTGCTAGTGGTTTAGCCCGGGCGGACACTGAAGCTTTCTTT.